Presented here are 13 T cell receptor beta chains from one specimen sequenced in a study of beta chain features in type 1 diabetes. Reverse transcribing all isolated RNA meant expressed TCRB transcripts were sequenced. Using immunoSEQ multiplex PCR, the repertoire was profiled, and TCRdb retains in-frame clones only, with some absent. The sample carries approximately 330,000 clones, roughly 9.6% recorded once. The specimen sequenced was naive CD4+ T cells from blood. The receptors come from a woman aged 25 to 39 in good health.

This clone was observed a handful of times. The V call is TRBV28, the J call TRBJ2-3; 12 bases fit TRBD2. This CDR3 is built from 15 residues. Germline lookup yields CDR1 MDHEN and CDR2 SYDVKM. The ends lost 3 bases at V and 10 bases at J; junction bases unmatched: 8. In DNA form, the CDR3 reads TGTGCCAGCAGTTTTGCTAGCGGGAGGGCCTTCGCGCAGTATTTT. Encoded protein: CASSFASGRAFAQYF.

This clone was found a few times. CDR3 in amino acids: CSVEDQDRGDGYTF. The DNA for the CDR3 is TGCAGCGTTGAAGATCAAGACAGGGGGGACGGCTACACCTTC. The V and J genes are TRBV29-1 and TRBJ1-2; 9 bases line up with TRBD1. Trimming cost V 0 bases and J 8 bases; bases outside gene matches: 7. Germline V gene data show CDR1 as SQVTM and CDR2 as ANQGSEA. This CDR3 is 14 amino acids long.

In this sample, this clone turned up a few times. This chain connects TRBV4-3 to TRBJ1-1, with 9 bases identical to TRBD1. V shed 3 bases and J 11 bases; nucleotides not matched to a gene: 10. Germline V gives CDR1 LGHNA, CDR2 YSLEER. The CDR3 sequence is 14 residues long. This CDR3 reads CASSHEQGAGLAFF. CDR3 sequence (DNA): TGCGCCAGCAGCCATGAACAGGGGGCAGGTTTGGCTTTCTTT.

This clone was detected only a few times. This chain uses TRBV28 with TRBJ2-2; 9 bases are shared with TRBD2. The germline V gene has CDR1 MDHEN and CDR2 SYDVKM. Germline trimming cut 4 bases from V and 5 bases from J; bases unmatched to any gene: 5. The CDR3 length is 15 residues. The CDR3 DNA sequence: TGTGCCAGCAGTTGGGGACTAGCCACAACCGGGGAGCTGTTTTTT. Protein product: CASSWGLATTGELFF.

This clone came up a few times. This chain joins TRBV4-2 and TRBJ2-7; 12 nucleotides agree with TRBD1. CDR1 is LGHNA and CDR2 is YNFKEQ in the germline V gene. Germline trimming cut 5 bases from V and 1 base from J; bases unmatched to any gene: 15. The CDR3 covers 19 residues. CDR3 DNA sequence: TGTGCCAGCAGCGCTACCGGGACAGGGGGCGCTTTGTTGTCCTACGAGCAGTACTTC. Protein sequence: CASSATGTGGALLSYEQYF.

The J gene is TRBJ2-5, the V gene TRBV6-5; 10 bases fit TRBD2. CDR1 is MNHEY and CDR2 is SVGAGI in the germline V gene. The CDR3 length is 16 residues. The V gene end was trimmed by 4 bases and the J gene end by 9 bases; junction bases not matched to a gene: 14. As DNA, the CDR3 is TGTGCCAGCAGTTTCATTAGCGGGAGGCGTCAAGGGGCCCAGTACTTC. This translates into CASSFISGRRQGAQYF.

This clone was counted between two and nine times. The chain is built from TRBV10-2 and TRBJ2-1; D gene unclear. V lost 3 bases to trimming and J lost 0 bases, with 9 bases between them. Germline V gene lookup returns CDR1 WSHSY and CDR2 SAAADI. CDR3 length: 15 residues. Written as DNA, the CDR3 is TGCGCCAGCAGTGATTTCGGTAGCTCCTACAATGAGCAGTTCTTC. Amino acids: CASSDFGSSYNEQFF.

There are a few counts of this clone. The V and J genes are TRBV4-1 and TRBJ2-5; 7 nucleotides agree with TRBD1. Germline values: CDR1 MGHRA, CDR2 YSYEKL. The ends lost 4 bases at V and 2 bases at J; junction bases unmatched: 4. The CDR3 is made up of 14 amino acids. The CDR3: CASSPLGQQETQYF. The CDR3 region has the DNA TGCGCCAGCAGCCCCCTGGGACAGCAAGAGACCCAGTACTTC.

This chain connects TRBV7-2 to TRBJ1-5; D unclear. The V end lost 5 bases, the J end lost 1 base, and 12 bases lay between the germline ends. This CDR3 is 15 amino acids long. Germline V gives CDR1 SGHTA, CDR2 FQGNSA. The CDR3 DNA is TGTGCCAGCAGCCCGCGGGCAGGCAGCAATCAGCCCCAGCATTTT. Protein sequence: CASSPRAGSNQPQHF.

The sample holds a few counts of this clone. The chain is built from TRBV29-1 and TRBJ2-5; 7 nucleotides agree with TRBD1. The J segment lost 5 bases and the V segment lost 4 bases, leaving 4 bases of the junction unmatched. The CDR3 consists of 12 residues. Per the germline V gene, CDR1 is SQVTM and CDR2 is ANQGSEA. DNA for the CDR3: TGCAGCGTTGCACAGGGGTCGGAGACCCAGTACTTC. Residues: CSVAQGSETQYF.

DNA of the CDR3: TGTGCCAGCAGTCCCCAGAGAGGGCAATCCTACGAGCAGTACTTC. Its protein is CASSPQRGQSYEQYF. The rearrangement joins TRBV28 to TRBJ2-7; tentatively, D is TRBD2 (5 bases). Trimming pared 5 bases from V and 1 base from J, leaving 15 bases between. The CDR3 runs to 15 residues. CDR1 is MDHEN, CDR2 SYDVKM, per germline.

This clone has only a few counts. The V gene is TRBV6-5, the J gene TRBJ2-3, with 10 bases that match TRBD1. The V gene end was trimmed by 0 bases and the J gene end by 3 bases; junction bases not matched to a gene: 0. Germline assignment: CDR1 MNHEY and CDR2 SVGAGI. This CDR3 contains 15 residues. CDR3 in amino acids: CASSYSGQGTDTQYF. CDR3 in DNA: TGTGCCAGCAGTTACTCGGGACAGGGGACAGATACGCAGTATTTT.

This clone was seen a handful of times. The CDR3 region has the DNA TGCGCCAGCAGCCAAGGACCCCGGGAGAGGCGATACGAGCAGTACTTC. Its protein is CASSQGPRERRYEQYF. The chain employs TRBV4-1 and TRBJ2-7; maybe TRBD2 (6 bases). The CDR3 length is 16 residues. Germline lookup yields CDR1 MGHRA and CDR2 YSYEKL. The V gene lost 1 base and the J gene lost 4 bases, with 17 bases spanning the gap.